The clone carrying this T cell receptor (delta chain) was counted at least ten times. TCRdb has a much larger clone's protein, which differs at residue 13 from the translation of this DNA, likely because of a read error; what is shown is the protein translated from the DNA. Bulk repertoires came from Vgamma9/Vdelta2+ or Vdelta2-negative gammadelta T cells flow-sorted from PBMC. TCRdb redid the clone calls on the multiplex PCR reads with CATT. The sample has around 50,000 delta-chain clones, 1.6% seen once; the top ten hold roughly 8.6%. This entry comes from a study of γδ T cells in repeated Plasmodium falciparum infection. In germline, CDR1 is TSWWSYY, CDR2 QGS. This CDR3 has 14 residues.

The V segment is TRDV1, and no J call was made. The sequence was obtained from a pool of human donors (malaria-infected and uninfected, not separated). Sequencing was performed on gamma-delta T cells from blood. The CDR3 bases are TGTGCTCTTGGGGTCCCTTCGTGGGTCTATAAACTCACCTTT. It yields the protein CALGVPSWVYKLTF.